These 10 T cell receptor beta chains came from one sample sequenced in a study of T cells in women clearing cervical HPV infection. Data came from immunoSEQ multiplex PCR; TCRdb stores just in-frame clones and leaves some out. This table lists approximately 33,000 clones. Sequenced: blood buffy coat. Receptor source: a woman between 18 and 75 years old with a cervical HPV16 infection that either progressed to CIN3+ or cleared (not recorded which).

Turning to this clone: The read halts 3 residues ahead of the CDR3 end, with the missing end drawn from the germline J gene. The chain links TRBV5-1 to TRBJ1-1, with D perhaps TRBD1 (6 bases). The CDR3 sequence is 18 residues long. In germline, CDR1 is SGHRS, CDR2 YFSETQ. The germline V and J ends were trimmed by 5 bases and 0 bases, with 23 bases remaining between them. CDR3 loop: CASRMDPGRGYLNTEAFF. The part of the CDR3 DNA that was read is TGCGCCAGCAGAATGGACCCTGGCAGGGGATACTTGAACACTGAA.

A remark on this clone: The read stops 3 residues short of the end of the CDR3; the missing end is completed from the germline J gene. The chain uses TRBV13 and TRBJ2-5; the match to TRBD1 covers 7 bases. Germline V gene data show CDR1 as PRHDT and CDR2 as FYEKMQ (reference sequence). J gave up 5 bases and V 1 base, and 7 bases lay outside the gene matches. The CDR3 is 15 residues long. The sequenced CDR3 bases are TGTGCCAGCAGCTTAGCACAGGGGCTTAGGGAGACC. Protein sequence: CASSLAQGLRET. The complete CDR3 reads CASSLAQGLRETQYF.

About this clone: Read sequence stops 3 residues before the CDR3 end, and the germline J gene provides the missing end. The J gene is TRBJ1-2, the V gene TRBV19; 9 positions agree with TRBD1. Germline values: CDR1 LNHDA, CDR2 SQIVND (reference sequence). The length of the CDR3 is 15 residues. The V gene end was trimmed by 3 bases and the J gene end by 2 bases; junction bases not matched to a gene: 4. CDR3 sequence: CASSMRDRANYGYTF. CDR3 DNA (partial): TGTGCCAGTAGTATGAGGGACAGGGCAAACTATGGC.

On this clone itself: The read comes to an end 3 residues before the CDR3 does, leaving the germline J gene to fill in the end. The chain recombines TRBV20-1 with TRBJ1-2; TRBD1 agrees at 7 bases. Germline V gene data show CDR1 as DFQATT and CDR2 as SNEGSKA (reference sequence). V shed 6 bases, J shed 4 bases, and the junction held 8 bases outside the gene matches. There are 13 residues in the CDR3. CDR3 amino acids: CSASDRSTYGYTF. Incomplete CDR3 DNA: TGCAGTGCATCGGACAGGTCGACCTATGGC.

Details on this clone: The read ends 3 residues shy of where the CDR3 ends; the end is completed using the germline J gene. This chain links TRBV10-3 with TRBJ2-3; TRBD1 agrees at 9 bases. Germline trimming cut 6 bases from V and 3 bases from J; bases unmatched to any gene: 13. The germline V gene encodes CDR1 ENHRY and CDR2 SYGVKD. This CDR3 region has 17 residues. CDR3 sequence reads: CAIRDGTGLTGTDTQYF. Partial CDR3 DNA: TGTGCCATCAGGGACGGGACAGGGCTCACAGGGACAGATACG.

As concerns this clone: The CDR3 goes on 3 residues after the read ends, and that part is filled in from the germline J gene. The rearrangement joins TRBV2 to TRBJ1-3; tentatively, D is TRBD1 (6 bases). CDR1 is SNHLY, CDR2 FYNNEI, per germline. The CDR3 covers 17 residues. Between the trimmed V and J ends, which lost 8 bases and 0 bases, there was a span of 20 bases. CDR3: CASGRLRGTGSGNTIYF. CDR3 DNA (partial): TGTGCCAGCGGGAGGTTGAGGGGGACCGGCTCTGGAAACACC. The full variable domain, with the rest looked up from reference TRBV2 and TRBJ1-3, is EPEVTQTPSHQVTQMGQEVILRCVPISNHLYFYWYRQILGQKVEFLVSFYNNEISEKSEIFDDQFSVERPDGSNFTLKIRSTKLEDSAMYFCASGRLRGTGSGNTIYFGEGSWLTVV.

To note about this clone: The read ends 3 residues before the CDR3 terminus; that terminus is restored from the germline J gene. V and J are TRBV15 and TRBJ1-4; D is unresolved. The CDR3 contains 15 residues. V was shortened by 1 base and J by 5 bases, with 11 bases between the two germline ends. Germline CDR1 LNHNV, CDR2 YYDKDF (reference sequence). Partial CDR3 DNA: TGTGCCACCAGCAGAGTAGCTGGAGGAAATGAAAAA. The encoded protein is CATSRVAGGNEK. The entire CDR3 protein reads CATSRVAGGNEKLFF.

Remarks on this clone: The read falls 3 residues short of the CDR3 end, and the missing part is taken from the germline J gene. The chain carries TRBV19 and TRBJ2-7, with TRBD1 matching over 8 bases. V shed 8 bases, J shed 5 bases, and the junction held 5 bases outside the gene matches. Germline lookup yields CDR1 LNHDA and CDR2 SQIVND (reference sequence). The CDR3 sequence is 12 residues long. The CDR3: CASQDRDNEQYF. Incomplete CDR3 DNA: TGTGCCAGTCAGGACAGGGACAACGAG.

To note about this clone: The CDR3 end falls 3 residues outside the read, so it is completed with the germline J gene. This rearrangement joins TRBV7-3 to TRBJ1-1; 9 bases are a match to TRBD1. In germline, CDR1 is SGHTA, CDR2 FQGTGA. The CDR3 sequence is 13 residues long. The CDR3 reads CASSLRDRDQAFF. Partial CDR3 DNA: TGTGCCAGCAGTCTCCGGGACAGGGACCAA.

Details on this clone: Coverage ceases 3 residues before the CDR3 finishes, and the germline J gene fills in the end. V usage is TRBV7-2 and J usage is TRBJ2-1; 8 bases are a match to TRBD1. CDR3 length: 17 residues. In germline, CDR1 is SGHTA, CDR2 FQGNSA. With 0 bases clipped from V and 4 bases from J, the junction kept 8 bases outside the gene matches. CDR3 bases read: TGTGCCAGCAGCTTAGCGAACGTAAGGACAGGGTACAATGAG. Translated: CASSLANVRTGYNE. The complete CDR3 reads CASSLANVRTGYNEQFF.